Below, 6 T cell receptor beta chains from the same sample are listed, as sequenced in a study of blood T cell repertoires in COVID-19. This table comes from immunoSEQ multiplex PCR, and its TCRdb copy is limited to in-frame clones, with some not included. The sample consists of around 180,000 clones, 84% of them appearing once. The specimen sequenced was PBMCs or T cells enriched from blood (not recorded which). The receptors derive from a man in his forties or fifties who had recovered from COVID-19.

V and J are TRBV11-1 and TRBJ2-3; tentatively, D is TRBD2 (6 bases). The V and J ends lost 6 bases and 6 bases respectively, with 19 bases between them. Per germline, CDR1 SGHAT and CDR2 FQDESV (reference sequence). The CDR3 is 15 residues long. CDR3 bases: TGTGCCAGCAGTGATGGGACTCCCGGTAGGGATACGCAGTATTTT. This gives the protein CASSDGTPGRDTQYF.

The genes are TRBV6-5 and TRBJ1-3; the D gene is possibly TRBD1 (6 bases). Trimming stripped 6 bases from V and 3 bases from J, with 15 bases between. The CDR3 is made up of 15 amino acids. Per germline, CDR1 MNHEY and CDR2 SVGAGI. The DNA for the CDR3 is TGTGCCAGCAGACTCACAGGGTTCGATGGAAACACCATATATTTT. This translates into CASRLTGFDGNTIYF.

The chain employs TRBV28 and TRBJ1-4; TRBD1 might be the D (5 bases). Germline V gene lookup returns CDR1 MDHEN and CDR2 SYDVKM. The CDR3 consists of 16 residues. V gave up 7 bases and J gave up 0 bases, with 15 bases separating them. The CDR3 reads CASKDRGAATNEKLFF. CDR3 in DNA: TGTGCCAGCAAAGACAGAGGCGCAGCAACTAATGAAAAACTGTTTTTT.

This chain links TRBV9 with TRBJ2-7; weak D call: TRBD1 (5 bases). This CDR3 has 12 amino acids. With 7 bases removed from V and 6 bases from J, the gap between germline ends came to 14 bases. Germline V lookup: CDR1 SGDLS, CDR2 YYNGEE. The CDR3 sequence is CASQGSTGEQYF. The CDR3 bases are TGTGCCAGCCAAGGGTCCACAGGCGAGCAGTACTTC. Supplemented by reference TRBV9 and TRBJ2-7, the full variable domain reads DSGVTQTPKHLITATGQRVTLRCSPRSGDLSVYWYQQSLDQGLQFLIQYYNGEERAKGNILERFSAQQFPDLHSELNLSSLELGDSALYFCASQGSTGEQYFGPGTRLTVT.

The V and J genes are TRBV27 and TRBJ1-6; TRBD1 might be the D (5 bases). The V end was cut by 2 bases, the J end by 3 bases, with 8 bases between. The length of the CDR3 is 15 residues. From germline, CDR1 is MNHEY and CDR2 SMNVEV (reference sequence). The CDR3 nucleotides read TGTGCCAGCAGTTTAGTCGGGGGCTATAATTCACCCCTCCACTTT. Its protein is CASSLVGGYNSPLHF.

The rearrangement uses TRBV10-2 and TRBJ2-2; 8 nucleotides align to TRBD2. In germline, CDR1 is WSHSY, CDR2 SAAADI. The CDR3 runs 16 residues. V was pared by 5 bases and J by 3 bases, with 8 bases of the junction left unmatched. The CDR3 DNA reads TGCGCCAGCAGTTTGCGGGGGGCAGTATACACCGGGGAGCTGTTTTTT. Translation gives CASSLRGAVYTGELFF.